This T cell receptor beta chain was captured by sequencing in a study of T cells after yellow fever vaccination. By 5'RACE template switching, TCR cDNA was produced, with a universal primer site and UMIs added in the process. Each CDR3 protein gets one entry after TCRdb re-called the 5' RACE reads with MiXCR. The repertoire holds 300,000 to 350,000 distinct CDR3 sequences, about 10% seen once, with about 3% in the top ten. Overall study findings and caveats: The secondary response peaked faster, at day 5 versus 15, but was weaker.

This clonotype was seen only a few times. Its antigen is unknown. Here the sequenced sample was CD4+ T cells sorted from PBMCs, taken 45 days after the yellow fever booster vaccination. The TCR comes from a man younger than 35 who received the YFV17D yellow fever vaccine.

The CDR3 nucleotides are TGTGCAAGTCGCTTCGAAACAGGGAATCAGCCCCAGCATTTT. Translated: CASRFETGNQPQHF. The chain joins TRBV12-2 to TRBJ1-5; the D call in the table, TRBD1, was not verified against the DNA. TRBV12-2 is termed a pseudogene. CDR3 length equals 14 residues.